The 10 T cell receptor beta chains given below trace back to one sample, sequenced in a study. TCRdb re-called the RT-PCR reads with MiXCR, one entry per CDR3 protein. The table records 550,000 to 750,000 distinct CDR3 sequences, 11% to 15% of them present only once. Material for sequencing was memory CD4+ T cells from blood. Every receptor here comes from a female donor in good health, serving as a healthy control.

In nucleotides, the CDR3 is TGCGCCAGCAGCCGCTCAGGACAGGGGGAGGGGGAGCAGTACTTC. It yields the protein CASSRSGQGEGEQYF. The genes are TRBV4-1 and TRBJ2-7; TRBD1 aligns across 10 bases. The CDR3 consists of 15 residues. Trimming took 4 bases from V and 7 from J; bases not matched to a gene: 10. Germline CDR1 reads MGHRA; CDR2 reads YSYEKL.

This clonotype has only a few counts. V gene TRBV15 combines with J gene TRBJ1-2; possible D gene TRBD1, 6 bases. Germline V gives CDR1 LNHNV, CDR2 YYDKDF (reference sequence). Deletions cut 2 bases from V and 4 bases from J, with 14 bases between. There are 15 residues in the CDR3. The CDR3 here is CATSRIGGQGYGYTF. The CDR3 nucleotides are TGTGCCACCAGCAGAATCGGGGGGCAAGGCTATGGCTACACCTTC.

The rearrangement uses TRBV20-1 and TRBJ2-1, with 8 bases fitting TRBD2. The CDR3 is 12 residues long. Germline CDR1 DFQATT, CDR2 SNEGSKA (reference sequence). The CDR3 bases are TGCAGCGGGACTAGGGGATACAATGAGCAGTTCTTC. Amino acids: CSGTRGYNEQFF.

This clonotype was seen more than once but under ten times. The V gene is TRBV6-1, the J gene TRBJ1-6, with TRBD1 as a possible D gene (6 bases). V was clipped by 0 bases and J by 10 bases, with 16 bases between them. This CDR3 contains 16 residues. Germline V gene data show CDR1 as MNHNS and CDR2 as SASEGT. CDR3 residues: CASSEAGQWASSPLHF. The DNA for the CDR3 is TGTGCCAGCAGTGAAGCGGGACAATGGGCTTCATCACCCCTCCACTTT.

The V and J genes are TRBV28 and TRBJ1-2, with unresolved D. V lost 6 bases and J 4 bases, leaving 9 bases between the germline ends. This CDR3 has 12 amino acids. Germline assignment: CDR1 MDHEN and CDR2 SYDVKM. The DNA of the CDR3 is TGTGCCAGCAGACTAGCGACCTATGGCTACACCTTC. Translating gives CASRLATYGYTF.

This chain uses TRBV5-3 with TRBJ2-1; 8 bases align to TRBD1. TRBV5-3 is given ORF status, its function remaining uncertain. The ends lost 4 bases at V and 9 bases at J; junction bases unmatched: 18. The CDR3 length is 17 residues. CDR3 in DNA: TGTGCCAGAAGCCCAGCGACAGGGGCGGATTTATGGGGTGAGCAGTTCTTC. It encodes CARSPATGADLWGEQFF.

This clonotype was counted many times. The CDR3 sequence is CAVGQGNQPQHF. CDR3 DNA: TGTGCCGTCGGACAGGGGAATCAGCCCCAGCATTTT. The rearrangement joins TRBV10-3 to TRBJ1-5, with 9 bases lining up with TRBD1. CDR3 size: 12 residues. V shed 11 bases, J shed 4 bases, and the junction held 3 bases outside the gene matches. In germline, CDR1 is ENHRY, CDR2 SYGVKD.

This clonotype came up a few times. The rearrangement joins TRBV15 to TRBJ2-2; no clear D. CDR1 is LNHNV, CDR2 YYDKDF, per germline (reference sequence). Between the trimmed V and J ends, which lost 1 base and 5 bases, there was a span of 5 bases. The CDR3 has 13 residues. Here the CDR3 DNA reads TGTGCCACCAGCAGAGGGCCGACCGGGGAGCTGTTTTTT. This translates into CATSRGPTGELFF.

This clonotype showed up just a few times. This sequence joins TRBV20-1 and TRBJ1-5, with TRBD1 matching over 7 bases. With 0 bases clipped from V and 7 bases from J, the junction kept 9 bases outside the gene matches. The germline gives CDR1 DFQATT, CDR2 SNEGSKA (reference sequence). There are 15 residues in the CDR3. CDR3 region: CSARDFNRGLQPQHF. CDR3 sequence (DNA): TGCAGTGCTAGAGATTTTAACAGGGGTTTGCAGCCCCAGCATTTT.

This rearrangement joins TRBV7-2 to TRBJ2-1; perhaps D is TRBD1 or TRBD2 (5 bases each). The V and J ends lost 5 bases and 6 bases respectively, with 11 bases between them. Germline CDR1 and CDR2: SGHTA and FQGNSA. The CDR3 loop spans 13 amino acids. The CDR3 spells CASSRDPRNEQFF. CDR3 DNA sequence: TGTGCCAGCAGCCGGGACCCGCGCAATGAGCAGTTCTTC.